The clone carrying this TCR beta chain was seen only once. Its antigen is as yet unknown. Trimming stripped 6 bases from V and 2 bases from J, with 13 bases between. Looked up from germline, CDR1 is ENHRY and CDR2 is SYGVKD. CDR3 length equals 14 residues. The entry originates in a study of cytomegalovirus exposure and HLA in healthy donors. Study results and caveats: A link between a missense DCLRE1C variant and TCR beta V- and J-gene trimming emerged from a later analysis. Most of the TCR beta V segments (in an earlier analysis) were productive either about 87% or about 30% of the time. At a 0.05 false discovery rate, a later analysis found 18,000 or so TCR beta sequences to be associated with HLA alleles.

The study ran its PCR with 60 Vbeta and 13 Jbeta primers. Sequencing used immunoSEQ multiplex PCR; TCRdb keeps in-frame clones, though not all of them. The sample lists 130,000 to 150,000 clones; approximately 79% were seen once. In nominal health when sampled, donors likely had unrecorded immune exposures nonetheless. The receptor was derived from a woman in her twenties or thirties in good health and CMV-seronegative. The chain links TRBV10-3 to TRBJ1-2; tentatively, D is TRBD1 (6 bases). Sample: PBMCs. The CDR3 reads CAIRTHTGNYGYTF. The DNA of the CDR3 is TGTGCCATCAGGACCCATACAGGGAACTATGGCTACACCTTC.